Here is one T cell receptor (beta chain) with its context. The antigen remains unidentified. As for treatment: approximately 10-day PBMC culture with coronavirus spike peptide pools or control peptides (ViraFEST assay). Sequencing of cultured CD4+ T cell DNA used the Oncomine TCR Beta short-read assay. TCRdb ran MiXCR on the PCR reads and lists one entry per CDR3 protein. The sample shows 14,000 or so distinct CDR3 sequences, 52% of them seen only once. This sample was taken from a study of vaccination and CD4 T cells after COVID-19. Germline V gene lookup returns CDR1 SGHTA and CDR2 FQGNSA. This CDR3 is built from 13 residues. V gave up 7 bases and J gave up 0 bases, with 7 bases separating them.

Sequenced material: CD4+ T cells from blood, cultured in vitro. The TCR was taken from a human donor who had recovered from COVID-19. The V and J genes are TRBV7-2 and TRBJ2-1; D unresolved. In DNA form, the CDR3 reads TGTGCCAGCACCGAAGACTCCTACAATGAGCAGTTCTTC. Protein: CASTEDSYNEQFF.